This entry lists 2 T cell receptor beta chains sequenced from one sample in a study of CD8+ T cells in alopecia areata. Following extraction, RNA underwent reverse transcription to cDNA, which served as the sequencing template. The repertoire was sequenced with immunoSEQ multiplex PCR; TCRdb's copy has only in-frame clones and lacks some. The sample includes some 170,000 clones, roughly 50% seen only once; the top ten take more than 10%. Treatment specified: oral pan-JAK inhibitor, 5-10 mg twice daily. The sequences come from CD8+ T cells sorted from blood, collected at week 24, from a patient treated with tofacitinib. The source of these receptors is a human donor with alopecia areata.

This sequence joins TRBV29-1 and TRBJ1-1; maybe TRBD1 (6 bases). Germline CDR1 reads SQVTM; CDR2 reads ANQGSEA. Trimming cost V 2 bases and J 3 bases, with 7 bases left between them. CDR3 length equals 12 residues. Here the CDR3 reads CSVEPGDTEAFF. The CDR3 nucleotides are TGCAGCGTTGAACCAGGGGACACTGAAGCTTTCTTT.

V gene TRBV11-2 combines with J gene TRBJ1-4, with D unresolved. Germline V CDR1 and CDR2: SGHAT, FQNNGV. The CDR3 runs 14 residues. Trimming left V 3 bases short and J 3 bases short, with 8 bases between. The CDR3 DNA sequence: TGTGCCAGCAGCTTGTTGCCATCTAATGAAAAACTGTTTTTT. This codes for CASSLLPSNEKLFF.